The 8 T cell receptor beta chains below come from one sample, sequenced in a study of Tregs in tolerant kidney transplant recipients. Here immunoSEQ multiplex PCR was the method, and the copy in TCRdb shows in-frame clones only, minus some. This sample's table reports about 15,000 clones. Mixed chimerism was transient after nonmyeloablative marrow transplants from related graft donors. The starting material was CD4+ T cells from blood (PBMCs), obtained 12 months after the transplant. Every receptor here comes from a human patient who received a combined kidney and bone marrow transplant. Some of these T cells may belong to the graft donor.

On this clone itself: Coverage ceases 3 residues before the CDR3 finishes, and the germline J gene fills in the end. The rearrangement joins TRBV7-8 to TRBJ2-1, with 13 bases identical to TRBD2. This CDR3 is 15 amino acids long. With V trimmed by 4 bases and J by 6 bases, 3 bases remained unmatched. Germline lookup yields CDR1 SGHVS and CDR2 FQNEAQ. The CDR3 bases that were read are TGTGCCAGCAGCTCCGGGACTAGCGGGACCAATGAG. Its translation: CASSSGTSGTNE. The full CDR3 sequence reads CASSSGTSGTNEQFF.

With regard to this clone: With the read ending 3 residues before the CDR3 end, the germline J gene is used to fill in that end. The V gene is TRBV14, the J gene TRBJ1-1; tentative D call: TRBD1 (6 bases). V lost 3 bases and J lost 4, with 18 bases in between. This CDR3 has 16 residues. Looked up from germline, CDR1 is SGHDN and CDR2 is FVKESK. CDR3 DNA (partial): TGTGCCAGCAGCCAGGGGGCTGTGGGGGGGGCCACTGAA. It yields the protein CASSQGAVGGATE. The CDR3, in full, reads CASSQGAVGGATEAFF.

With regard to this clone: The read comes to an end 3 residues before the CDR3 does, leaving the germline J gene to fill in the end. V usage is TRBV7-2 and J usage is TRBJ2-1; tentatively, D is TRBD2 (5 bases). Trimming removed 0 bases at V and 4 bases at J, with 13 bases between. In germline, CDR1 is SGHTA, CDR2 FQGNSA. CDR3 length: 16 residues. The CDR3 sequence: CASSLASRAPYNEQFF. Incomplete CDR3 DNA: TGTGCCAGCAGCTTAGCGTCGAGGGCACCTTACAATGAG.

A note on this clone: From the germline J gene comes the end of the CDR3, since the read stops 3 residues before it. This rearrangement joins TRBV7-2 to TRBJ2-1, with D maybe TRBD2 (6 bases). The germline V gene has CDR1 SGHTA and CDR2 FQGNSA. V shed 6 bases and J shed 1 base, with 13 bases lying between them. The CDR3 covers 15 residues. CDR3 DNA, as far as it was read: TGTGCCAGCAGGTTCCGCGGGATTTCCTACAATGAG. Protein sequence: CASRFRGISYNE. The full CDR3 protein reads CASRFRGISYNEQFF.

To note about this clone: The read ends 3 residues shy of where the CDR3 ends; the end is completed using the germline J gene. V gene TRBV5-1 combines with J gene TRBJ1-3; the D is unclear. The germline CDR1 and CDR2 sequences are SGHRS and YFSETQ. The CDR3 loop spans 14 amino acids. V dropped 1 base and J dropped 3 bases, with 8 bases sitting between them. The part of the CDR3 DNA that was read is TGCGCCAGCAGCTTGTCAGGAGGTGGAAACACC. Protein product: CASSLSGGGNT. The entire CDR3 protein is CASSLSGGGNTIYF.

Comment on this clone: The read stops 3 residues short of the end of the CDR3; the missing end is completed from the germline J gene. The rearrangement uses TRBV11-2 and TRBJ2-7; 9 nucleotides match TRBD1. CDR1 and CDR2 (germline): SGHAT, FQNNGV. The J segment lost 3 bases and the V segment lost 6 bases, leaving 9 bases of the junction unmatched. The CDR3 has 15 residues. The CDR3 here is CASRPTGGQGYEQYF. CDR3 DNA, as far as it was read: TGTGCCAGCAGACCGACAGGGGGACAGGGCTACGAG.

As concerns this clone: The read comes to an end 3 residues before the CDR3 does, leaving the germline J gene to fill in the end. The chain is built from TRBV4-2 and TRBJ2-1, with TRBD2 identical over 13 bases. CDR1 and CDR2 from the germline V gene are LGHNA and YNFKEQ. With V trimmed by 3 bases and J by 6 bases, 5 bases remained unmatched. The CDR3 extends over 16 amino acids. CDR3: CASSQRTSGSSNEQFF. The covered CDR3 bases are TGTGCCAGCAGCCAGAGGACTAGCGGGAGTAGCAATGAG.

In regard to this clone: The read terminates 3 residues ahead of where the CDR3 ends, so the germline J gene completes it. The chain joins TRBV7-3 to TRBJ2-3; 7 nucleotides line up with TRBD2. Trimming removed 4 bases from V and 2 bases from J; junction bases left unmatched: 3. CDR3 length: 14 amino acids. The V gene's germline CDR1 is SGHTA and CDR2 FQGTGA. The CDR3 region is CASSSGLYTDTQYF. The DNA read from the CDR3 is TGTGCCAGCAGCTCGGGACTATACACAGATACG.